This entry concerns a single TCR beta chain. Other DNA sequences of this sample code for an identical CDR3. The junction had 1 base not matched to a gene; V was cut back by 2 bases and J by 1 base. Germline V CDR1 and CDR2: SGHRS, YFSETQ. CDR3 size: 15 residues. Profiled with immunoSEQ multiplex PCR; TCRdb holds only in-frame clones, not every one. The profile shows over 150,000 clones, under 90% of them singletons. The data are from a study of blood T cell repertoires in COVID-19. This clonotype originated in a woman of 80 years or more with acute or convalescent COVID-19. The sample was peripheral blood. The rearrangement joins TRBV5-1 to TRBJ2-2, with 8 bases matching TRBD1. The CDR3 loop is CASSFGTGNTGELFF. The CDR3 DNA sequence: TGCGCCAGCAGCTTCGGGACAGGGAACACCGGGGAGCTGTTTTTT.